This T cell receptor (beta chain) came from a study of identical twins (dated by TCRdb to 2016 to 2017). The study in broad terms: To test whether fetal clonotypes persist, this study deep-sequenced TCR alpha and beta repertoires from monozygotic twins, from unrelated adults of various ages, and from cord blood. Replicate twin experiments were performed at different times using different library preparation protocols to rule out contamination. Study-wide findings and limitations: Fewer insertions were carried by abundant cord blood beta clonotypes, a similar but weaker trend appeared in young adult naive repertoires, and no such trend appeared in memory repertoires. A weaker excess of twin sharing was found in beta out-of-frame sequences because the signal-to-noise ratio was lowered by fewer shared sequences. Invariant T cells such as MAIT and iNKT could partly confound zero-insertion analyses, although diverse VJ usage argued against such confounding for most clonotypes. Because the same donors could not be followed over many years, conclusions were based on cross-sectional statistical analysis. Out-of-frame TCR alpha sharing in monozygotic twins was systematically underestimated by recombination models, whereas sharing between unrelated individuals was in agreement with the recombination models. Compared with coincidental sharing between unrelated individuals, out-of-frame TCR alpha sequences shared between twins showed an excess of sequences with low generation probability.

The method behind the library was 5' RACE. Sequencing instrument: Illumina HiSeq 2000. A universal primer binding site was added through template switching, and the final cDNA carried a unique molecular identifier so that TCR cDNA molecules could be counted accurately. Specific primers in the conserved constant-segment region were used to synthesize first-strand cDNA for TCR alpha and beta chains. To control for contamination, each cDNA library was double barcoded with a SMART-Mk sample barcode plus Illumina barcodes. TruSeq adapter sequences and Illumina sample barcodes were added in two successive PCR steps. TCR alpha and beta cDNA libraries were sequenced on the Illumina HiSeq platform with custom primers. Regarding the original processing steps: MiGEC was used to process raw reads and extract unique molecular identifiers, and MiXCR was used to find CDR3 positions. Recombination models were inferred per individual with the repgenHMM and IGoR tools using an EM algorithm. Shared clonotype analysis was performed with the tcR package in R, normalizing sharing by the product of cloneset sizes. To study raw recombination free of thymic and clonal selection effects, out-of-frame nonproductive sequences were analyzed. In TCRdb, the public reads were trimmed at Q25 with fastp and aligned with MiXCR, with productive beta chains retained. Rows are unified per CDR3 protein, each entry keeping the most common DNA and genes. These V and J calls originate from TCRdb's pipeline instead of the authors' own analysis. The sample table lists approximately 670,000 distinct CDR3 sequences, 5.5% to 6.5% of them with a count of one. Around 1.7% of the sample belongs to the ten largest clones.

On this clonotype: Its antigen remains unidentified. Base qualities are not provided; no much larger clone lies one nucleotide away.

All donors were healthy Caucasians. The researchers also sequenced three unrelated adults who were not twins: a male aged 18 to 29, a male aged 50 to 59, and a female aged 50 to 59. Miltenyi CD45RO+ enrichment and human naive T-cell isolation kits were used to isolate memory (CD45RO+) and naive T cells from PBMC. This sequence originates from a young man in good health. Sequences were obtained from naive T cells sorted from blood. Taken with the paper, the label for cell subset or site translates to: cells isolated with a human naive T-cell isolation kit.

DNA sequence: TGTGCCAGCAGCCGCCCGAGGGGCCAAGAGACCCAGTACTTC. This codes for CASSRPRGQETQYF. The receptor chain draws on TRBV7-2 and TRBJ2-5; the D region is possibly TRBD1 or TRBD2, each matching across 5 bases. V is cut by 5 bases and J by 1 base, and the space between the germline ends is 11 bases. Taken from cysteine to phenylalanine, the CDR3 has 14 residues. The kept DNA is CDR3 alone, 42 bases in frame from the first base. Taken from the germline V gene, the CDR1 and CDR2 loops are SGHTA and FQGNSA.